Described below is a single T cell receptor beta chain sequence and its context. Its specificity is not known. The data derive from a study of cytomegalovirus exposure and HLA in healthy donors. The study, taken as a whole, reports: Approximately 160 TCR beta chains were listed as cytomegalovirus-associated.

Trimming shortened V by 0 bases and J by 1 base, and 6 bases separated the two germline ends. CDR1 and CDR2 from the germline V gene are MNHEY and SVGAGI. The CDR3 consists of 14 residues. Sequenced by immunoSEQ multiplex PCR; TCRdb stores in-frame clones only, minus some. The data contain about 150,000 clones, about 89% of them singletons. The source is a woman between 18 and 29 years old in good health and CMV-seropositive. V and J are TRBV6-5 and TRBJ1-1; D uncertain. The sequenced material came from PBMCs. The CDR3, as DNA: TGTGCCAGCAGTTACTCGACACAGAACACTGAAGCTTTCTTT. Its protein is CASSYSTQNTEAFF.